Listed here is a single T cell receptor beta chain. Clones were sequenced by immunoSEQ multiplex PCR, and TCRdb holds only the in-frame ones, with some missing. The data hold fewer than 500,000 clones, with around 87% observed a single time. Recruits, aged roughly 18 to 90 years, lived in 20 to 30 US areas. The data were taken from a study of blood T cell repertoires in COVID-19. Overall study context: From T cells, B-cell-depleted T cells, or PBMCs came the material, which was cDNA or gDNA.

Germline V gene data show CDR1 as MDHEN and CDR2 as SYDVKM. V shed 6 bases and J shed 0 bases, with 12 bases lying between them. CDR3 length: 15 amino acids. Sequencing was carried out using PBMCs or T cells enriched from blood (not recorded which). This TCR came from a man aged 30 to 39 who had recovered from COVID-19. This sequence joins TRBV28 and TRBJ1-3, with a tentative D call TRBD1 (6 bases). The CDR3 is CASRFQGSSGNTIYF. As DNA, the CDR3 is TGTGCCAGCAGGTTTCAGGGGAGCTCTGGAAACACCATATATTTT. The full variable domain, with the rest looked up from reference TRBV28 and TRBJ1-3, is DVKVTQSSRYLVKRTGEKVFLECVQDMDHENMFWYRQDPGLGLRLIYFSYDVKMKEKGDIPEGYSVSREKKERFSLILESASTNQTSMYLCASRFQGSSGNTIYFGEGSWLTVV.